The T cell receptor (beta chain) under discussion was sequenced for a study of pediatric ulcerative colitis. Measured with immunoSEQ multiplex PCR; TCRdb has only the in-frame clones, and not every one. The sample contains 36,000 or so clones, approximately 73% of which appear only once. CDR1 and CDR2 (germline): MGHRA, YSYEKL. V was shortened by 0 bases and J by 1 base, with 9 bases between the two germline ends. The CDR3 contains 15 residues. The rectum was sampled with one to two pinch biopsies at colonoscopy. The receptor's source is a boy between 10 and 17 years old with moderate ulcerative colitis. The chain employs TRBV4-1 and TRBJ1-1; D may be TRBD1 (5 bases). The material sequenced was gut tissue. CDR3 loop: CASSQEEGSNTEAFF. As DNA, the CDR3 is TGCGCCAGCAGCCAAGAGGAGGGGTCGAACACTGAAGCTTTCTTT.